These 15 T cell receptor beta chains were all obtained from the same sample, sequenced in a study of metastatic and nonmetastatic thyroid tumors. No patient had received any treatment before thyroid surgery. Using MiXCR, TCRdb re-called clones from the PCR reads. The sample includes approximately 25,000 clones, approximately 13% of them seen just once. Source material: blood. The receptor set was obtained from a female donor with papillary thyroid cancer or a benign thyroid nodule (not recorded which). Some clones in this sample may be carry-over from other donors' samples.

Within the sample, this clone is medium-sized. Here the CDR3 DNA reads TGTGCCAGCAGTTTAGCTACTAGCGGAACAACCGGGGAGCTGTTTTTT. It yields the protein CASSLATSGTTGELFF. The V gene is TRBV12-3 or TRBV12-4, the J gene TRBJ2-2; 8 bases fit TRBD2. The CDR3 has 16 residues. Trimming took 0 bases from V and 5 from J; bases not matched to a gene: 5.

This clone came up many times. V gene TRBV7-2 combines with J gene TRBJ2-2; 14 bases agree with TRBD2. The junction had 6 bases not matched to a gene; V was cut back by 3 bases and J by 0 bases. The CDR3 is made up of 19 amino acids. From germline, CDR1 is SGHTA and CDR2 FQGNSA. DNA of the CDR3: TGTGCCAGCAGCTTTGGGACTAGCGGGAGTTCGGCGAACACCGGGGAGCTGTTTTTT. Its protein product is CASSFGTSGSSANTGELFF.

This clone was recorded many times. This chain links TRBV28 with TRBJ2-7; a possible D gene is TRBD1 (5 bases). Trimming removed 7 bases from V and 0 bases from J, with 13 bases in between. This CDR3 contains 14 residues. The germline gives CDR1 MDHEN, CDR2 SYDVKM. CDR3 DNA sequence: TGTGCCAGCAACCGACATGGACACTCCTACGAGCAGTACTTC. This codes for CASNRHGHSYEQYF.

This clone was seen at least ten times. The rearrangement joins TRBV6-1 to TRBJ1-3, with D possibly matching TRBD1 (5 bases). The CDR3 extends over 12 amino acids. Between the trimmed V and J ends, which lost 8 bases and 4 bases, there was a span of 9 bases. CDR1 is MNHNS, CDR2 SASEGT, per germline. CDR3 sequence: CASDGGGNTIYF. The CDR3 DNA reads TGTGCCAGCGACGGGGGGGGAAACACCATATATTTT.

In its sample, this clone was seen many times. This chain joins TRBV27 and TRBJ1-1; 7 nucleotides agree with TRBD1. CDR3 size: 13 residues. The germline CDR1 and CDR2 sequences are MNHEY and SMNVEV (reference sequence). V trimming: 7 bases; J trimming: 5 bases; junction bases outside the gene matches: 7. The CDR3 DNA follows: TGTGCCAGCAACCGACAGGGCGGAACTGAAGCTTTCTTT. The encoded protein is CASNRQGGTEAFF.

The chain recombines TRBV4-2 with TRBJ2-7; 8 bases are a match to TRBD2. With 4 bases clipped from V and 0 bases from J, the junction kept 8 bases outside the gene matches. The CDR3 spans 16 residues. Germline lookup yields CDR1 LGHNA and CDR2 YNFKEQ. The CDR3 here is CASSPTASGSSYEQYF. The CDR3 nucleotides read TGTGCCAGCAGCCCCACAGCGAGCGGGAGCTCCTACGAGCAGTACTTC.

At least ten counts were recorded for this clone. This chain joins TRBV7-6 and TRBJ2-5, with D tentatively TRBD1 (5 bases). Trimming removed 2 bases from V and 4 bases from J, with 17 bases in between. The CDR3 runs to 16 residues. Per the germline V gene, CDR1 is SGHVS and CDR2 is FNYEAQ. CDR3 nucleotide sequence: TGTGCCAGCAGCTTAAACCCGAGCTGGGGCGGAGAGACCCAGTACTTC. Its translation: CASSLNPSWGGETQYF.

This clone counts as medium-sized. The rearrangement uses TRBV15 and TRBJ2-7; D is possibly TRBD1 or TRBD2 (6 bases each). V shed 0 bases and J shed 4 bases, with 13 bases lying between them. CDR1 and CDR2 (germline): LNHNV, YYDKDF (reference sequence). The CDR3 length is 15 residues. This CDR3 reads CATSRDPGAVYEQYF. The DNA for the CDR3 is TGTGCCACCAGCAGAGATCCGGGGGCCGTTTACGAGCAGTACTTC.

This clone was detected many times. The chain employs TRBV24-1 and TRBJ2-1; TRBD1 aligns across 9 bases. This CDR3 comprises 16 residues. The V gene end was trimmed by 3 bases and the J gene end by 6 bases; junction bases not matched to a gene: 8. Germline V gives CDR1 KGHDR, CDR2 SFDVKD. The CDR3 region is CATSDQGQGPLNEQFF. For the CDR3, the DNA is TGTGCCACCAGTGATCAGGGACAGGGACCCCTCAATGAGCAGTTCTTC.

The gene calls are TRBV9 and TRBJ2-3; either TRBD1 or TRBD2 may supply D (5 bases each). Per the germline V gene, CDR1 is SGDLS and CDR2 is YYNGEE. The ends were cut back, 2 bases at V and 6 bases at J, with 13 bases in the middle. The CDR3 extends over 14 amino acids. The chain's CDR3 is CASSVTLGEDTQYF. CDR3 bases: TGTGCCAGCAGCGTTACACTAGGGGAGGATACGCAGTATTTT.

This clone was seen ten or more times. The chain couples TRBV11-1 to TRBJ1-3; maybe TRBD1 (5 bases). The CDR3 sequence is 16 residues long. Trimming stripped 5 bases from V and 5 bases from J, with 19 bases between. Looked up from germline, CDR1 is SGHAT and CDR2 is FQDESV (reference sequence). This CDR3 reads CASSKTGLRIRNTIYF. CDR3 in DNA: TGTGCCAGCAGCAAGACGGGACTTCGCATTAGAAACACCATATATTTT.

This clone has a count of ten or more. The chain employs TRBV2 and TRBJ2-1; D is undetermined. Trimming took 0 bases from V and 7 from J, leaving 13 bases between them. The CDR3 is 15 amino acids. Germline V gene sequence: CDR1 SNHLY, CDR2 FYNNEI. The CDR3 region is CASSEALLETNEQFF. CDR3 DNA: TGTGCCAGCAGTGAAGCGCTCTTGGAAACTAATGAGCAGTTCTTC. Filled out from reference TRBV2 and TRBJ2-1, the complete variable domain reads EPEVTQTPSHQVTQMGQEVILRCVPISNHLYFYWYRQILGQKVEFLVSFYNNEISEKSEIFDDQFSVERPDGSNFTLKIRSTKLEDSAMYFCASSEALLETNEQFFGPGTRLTVL.

This clone was seen repeatedly, ten times or more. The J gene is TRBJ2-1, the V gene TRBV24-1, with TRBD1 matching over 8 bases. This CDR3 is 17 amino acids long. After removal of 4 bases from V and 6 bases from J, the junction contained 13 bases not matched to a gene. Germline CDR1 KGHDR, CDR2 SFDVKD. The CDR3 spells CATSDRTGSEGSNEQFF. CDR3 DNA: TGTGCCACCAGTGACCGGACAGGGTCTGAGGGGAGCAATGAGCAGTTCTTC.

This clone was seen repeatedly, ten times or more. The chain uses TRBV19 and TRBJ1-4, with 10 nucleotides matching TRBD1. In germline, CDR1 is LNHDA, CDR2 SQIVND (reference sequence). This CDR3 comprises 16 residues. Losses at the gene ends were 6 bases for V and 5 bases for J; bases not matched to a gene: 9. The CDR3 DNA reads as TGTGCCAGTAGGACAGGGGGCACATATCCCAATGAAAAACTGTTTTTT. Translation gives CASRTGGTYPNEKLFF.

This clone was detected ten times or more. The V call is TRBV7-2, the J call TRBJ1-4; D might be TRBD1 (6 bases). The germline gives CDR1 SGHTA, CDR2 FQGNSA. CDR3 size: 16 residues. With 5 bases removed from V and 1 base from J, the gap between germline ends came to 14 bases. The DNA of the CDR3 is TGTGCCAGCAGCCCCAAGGGAGGGGGAACTAATGAAAAACTGTTTTTT. Protein product: CASSPKGGGTNEKLFF.